Given below is one T cell receptor (beta chain) in context. What it binds is not known. The record originates from a study of T-cell reconstitution after alpha-beta-depleted transplantation in children. Broader study findings: Newly generated T cells supplied most T-cell counts and diversity one year post-transplant. In patients about two months after transplant, alpha-beta T cells reportedly arose from several hundred expanded graft clones. Surviving recipient T cells and thymic progenitors accounted for the high day-60 TCRbeta diversity observed in some patients.

V lost 3 bases to trimming and J lost 0 bases, with 9 bases between them. Germline V CDR1 and CDR2: SNHLY, FYNNEI. The CDR3 totals 15 residues. Preparation of the TCRbeta library was carried out with unique molecular identifiers. TCRdb reprocessed the PCR reads with MiXCR, giving one entry per CDR3 protein. The data hold fewer than 1 million distinct CDR3 sequences, with approximately 15% observed a single time. The sample in question was PBMCs, mostly from graft donor cells, obtained 360 days after TCRalphabeta/CD19-depleted stem cell transplant. The sequence was collected from a male patient between 10 and 17 years old who had a stem cell transplant for acute lymphoblastic leukemia, so the T cells may come from the graft donor. This chain connects TRBV2 to TRBJ1-3; D is ambiguous. The CDR3 is CASSEAGSSGNTIYF. DNA for the CDR3: TGTGCCAGCAGTGAGGCAGGTAGCTCTGGAAACACCATATATTTT.